The 10 T cell receptor beta chains below all came from one sample that was sequenced in a study of technical replicates of blood from four donors. Some clones are missing from TCRdb's copy, which holds only in-frame ones; the method was immunoSEQ multiplex PCR. The table records 95,000 to 100,000 clones, approximately 96% of them present only once. The sequencing sample was made of T cells isolated from PBMCs. These receptors were taken from a human donor in good health.

The CDR3 DNA follows: TGTGCCAGCCTAGGACAGTCTAATAGCAATCAGCCCCAGCATTTT. Translated, it gives CASLGQSNSNQPQHF. The chain joins TRBV6-1 to TRBJ1-5; possibly TRBD1 for D (6 bases). Germline CDR1 and CDR2: MNHNS and SASEGT. The V and J ends lost 8 bases and 0 bases respectively, with 14 bases between them. This CDR3 contains 15 residues.

The rearrangement links TRBV28 to TRBJ1-2, with a weak D call TRBD1 (5 bases). The V gene's germline CDR1 is MDHEN and CDR2 SYDVKM. The length of the CDR3 is 16 residues. The V and J ends lost 3 bases and 4 bases respectively, with 18 bases between them. The CDR3 loop is CASSFISSWGSYGYTF. The CDR3 coding sequence is TGTGCCAGCAGTTTTATCTCGTCGTGGGGCTCCTATGGCTACACCTTC.

This sequence joins TRBV5-1 and TRBJ1-3; D not resolved. V shed 1 base and J shed 3 bases, with 11 bases lying between them. From germline, CDR1 is SGHRS and CDR2 YFSETQ. The CDR3 contains 15 residues. The CDR3 nucleotides are TGCGCCAGCAGCTTGATGGGAGTCGATGGAAACACCATATATTTT. Translated, it gives CASSLMGVDGNTIYF.

The chain employs TRBV5-1 and TRBJ1-1, with D possibly being TRBD1 (6 bases). From germline, CDR1 is SGHRS and CDR2 YFSETQ. CDR3 length: 13 residues. Between the trimmed V and J ends, which lost 4 bases and 2 bases, there was a span of 9 bases. CDR3 in amino acids: CASSPGTNTEAFF. CDR3 in DNA: TGCGCCAGCAGCCCAGGGACAAACACTGAAGCTTTCTTT.

The chain employs TRBV2 and TRBJ2-7; 8 bases are shared with TRBD1. CDR1 is SNHLY, CDR2 FYNNEI, per germline. Unmatched junction bases numbered 11, after V lost 10 bases and J lost 3 bases. The CDR3 runs 14 residues. DNA of the CDR3: TGTGCCACCTCCCCCCAGGGGGCCTTCTACGAGCAGTACTTC. Translation: CATSPQGAFYEQYF. Full variable domain (rest looked up from reference TRBV2 and TRBJ2-7): EPEVTQTPSHQVTQMGQEVILRCVPISNHLYFYWYRQILGQKVEFLVSFYNNEISEKSEIFDDQFSVERPDGSNFTLKIRSTKLEDSAMYFCATSPQGAFYEQYFGPGTRLTVT.

This clone has a single count. The rearrangement joins TRBV5-4 to TRBJ2-2, with 8 bases aligning to TRBD2. Germline CDR1 reads SGHNT; CDR2 reads YYREEE (reference sequence). This CDR3 is 15 amino acids long. After removal of 4 bases from V and 8 bases from J, the junction contained 10 bases not matched to a gene. The CDR3 DNA follows: TGTGCCAGCAGCAAGGGACTAGAAGGTTGGGGGGAGCTGTTTTTT. Protein product: CASSKGLEGWGELFF.

The CDR3 sequence is CASSHVNSEQPQHF. DNA for the CDR3: TGCGCCAGCAGCCACGTCAACAGTGAACAGCCCCAGCATTTT. The genes are TRBV4-1 and TRBJ1-5; D is ambiguous. The CDR3 is 14 residues long. The germline V and J ends were trimmed by 3 bases and 7 bases, with 13 bases remaining between them. Germline assignment: CDR1 MGHRA and CDR2 YSYEKL.

This sequence joins TRBV5-4 and TRBJ2-7; the match to TRBD1 covers 9 bases. CDR1 and CDR2 from the germline V gene are SGHNT and YYREEE (reference sequence). This CDR3 has 15 amino acids. After removal of 1 base from V and 5 bases from J, the junction contained 7 bases not matched to a gene. This chain's CDR3 is CASSLFATGGDEQYF. CDR3 DNA sequence: TGTGCCAGCAGCTTGTTTGCGACAGGGGGAGACGAGCAGTACTTC.

The chain is built from TRBV19 and TRBJ1-1; no clear D. The CDR3 totals 13 residues. The V gene's germline CDR1 is LNHDA and CDR2 SQIVND (reference sequence). Trimming pared 4 bases from V and 0 bases from J, leaving 6 bases between. The DNA for the CDR3 is TGTGCCAGTAGTAGGCAACTGAACACTGAAGCTTTCTTT. Its protein product is CASSRQLNTEAFF. The full variable domain, rest sourced from reference TRBV19 and TRBJ1-1, is DGGITQSPKYLFRKEGQNVTLSCEQNLNHDAMYWYRQDPGQGLRLIYYSQIVNDFQKGDIAEGYSVSREKKESFPLTVTSAQKNPTAFYLCASSRQLNTEAFFGQGTRLTVV.

The CDR3 spells CASSSLDQPQHF. The CDR3 DNA follows: TGTGCCAGCAGCTCCCTAGATCAGCCCCAGCATTTT. The chain couples TRBV7-6 to TRBJ1-5; D is unresolved. Trimming took off 4 bases at V and 5 bases at J, with 6 bases between the two ends. In germline, CDR1 is SGHVS, CDR2 FNYEAQ. This CDR3 has 12 amino acids.